This record covers a single T cell receptor beta chain. This may be a read error: a much more frequent sequence differs by one nucleotide. Germline V lookup: CDR1 LNHNV, CDR2 YYDKDF (reference sequence). The CDR3 consists of 13 residues. Molecular barcoded adaptors covering alpha/delta and beta/gamma chains were used on about 390 ng RNA. TCRdb re-derived calls from the reads in MiXCR, one entry per CDR3 protein. This sample carries 43,000 or so distinct CDR3 sequences, about 20% of them seen once, and the ten largest clones take more than 30%. The source of the sample is a study of read filtering for tumor transcriptome and immune sequencing. On the study more broadly: DNase treatment preceded whole-transcriptome library preparation.

Sequencing used a population of CD138-negative cells sorted from bone marrow. This TCR was recovered from a donor at least 40 years old with multiple myeloma. The genes are TRBV15 and TRBJ1-1; no firm D call. Here the CDR3 reads CAASEGTYTEAFF. For the CDR3, the DNA is TGTGCCGCCAGCGAGGGAACGTACACTGAAGCTTTCTTT. The complete variable domain, with remaining parts taken from reference TRBV15 and TRBJ1-1, reads DAMVIQNPRYQVTQFGKPVTLSCSQTLNHNVMYWYQQKSSQAPKLLFHYYDKDFNNEADTPDNFQSRRPNTSFCFLDIRSPGLGDTAMYLCAASEGTYTEAFFGQGTRLTVV.